This TCR beta chain was recovered during a study of blood T cell repertoires in COVID-19. Across the study: Italy, Spain and the United States were the sources of the convalescent and acute COVID-19 samples. PBMCs, B-cell-depleted T cells, or T cells provided the cDNA or gDNA that made up the material.

This clone was detected a few times. CDR3 length: 12 amino acids. With V trimmed by 5 bases and J by 5 bases, 1 base remained unmatched. Germline V CDR1 and CDR2: KGHSH, LQKENI. As originally analysed: How many nucleated cells were present was estimated from reference gene primer amplification. Assay used: immunoSEQ multiplex PCR; TCRdb lists only in-frame clones, some missing. The DNA gave D and trimming, while V, J and clone size come from that table. The sample lists 200,000 to 300,000 clones; almost 85% were seen once. The sequenced sample was peripheral blood. The chain recombines TRBV18 with TRBJ1-1; the match to TRBD1 covers 8 bases. This receptor was obtained from a man aged 45-60 years with acute or convalescent COVID-19. The CDR3 region is CASSTGGTEAFF. CDR3 sequence (DNA): TGTGCCAGCTCAACAGGGGGAACTGAAGCTTTCTTT.